Below, 28 T cell receptor beta chains from the same sample are listed, as sequenced in a study of tumor-infiltrating lymphocytes in glioblastoma multiforme. Three nested ARM-PCR rounds with V-beta and C-beta primers built TCRB libraries. TCRdb reprocessed the multiplex PCR reads via MiXCR and lists one record per CDR3 protein. The repertoire holds more than 10,000 distinct CDR3 sequences, with over 60% as singletons. Sequenced input: brain tumor tissue. Receptors were obtained from a male donor with glioblastoma.

This clonotype is medium-sized within its sample. V is TRBV14 and J is TRBJ2-3; the match to TRBD2 covers 10 bases. Per the germline V gene, CDR1 is SGHDN and CDR2 is FVKESK. The CDR3 totals 17 residues. J lost 0 bases, V lost 4 bases, and 7 bases had no gene match. CDR3 in DNA: TGTGCCAGCAGCCCTTTAGCGGGAGGCTCTAGCACAGATACGCAGTATTTT. It encodes CASSPLAGGSSTDTQYF.

This clonotype was observed a handful of times. One end of the junction does not line up with germline, which may come from a read error. V and J are TRBV6-5 and TRBJ2-7; 10 nucleotides align to TRBD2. The CDR3 length is 16 residues. CDR1 MNHEY and CDR2 SVGAGI come from the germline V gene. CDR3 in DNA: TGTGCCGGCAGTTCCAGCAGACTAGCGGGCCGCTACGAGCAATACTTC. It encodes CAGSSSRLAGRYEQYF.

This clonotype was counted only a few times. The chain uses TRBV12-3 or TRBV12-4 and TRBJ2-5; D gene ambiguous. V was clipped by 1 base and J by 5 bases, with 5 bases between them. This CDR3 comprises 12 residues. The CDR3 DNA reads TGTGCCAGCAGTTTAGGGGTGGAGACCCAGTACTTC. Its translation: CASSLGVETQYF.

In the case of this clonotype: One junction end does not reproduce the germline sequence, and a read error may be involved. The chain couples TRBV5-1 to TRBJ1-4; 7 nucleotides align to TRBD1. The CDR3 length is 17 residues. The germline V gene encodes CDR1 SGHRS and CDR2 YFSETQ. DNA of the CDR3: TGCACCAGCAGCTGGGAGACAGGGTGTTCAACTAATGAAAAACTGTTTTTT. This codes for CTSSWETGCSTNEKLFF.

This sequence joins TRBV20-1 and TRBJ2-7; a weak D match, TRBD1 (6 bases). Germline V gene lookup returns CDR1 DFQATT and CDR2 SNEGSKA (reference sequence). The CDR3 has 13 amino acids. The V end lost 5 bases, the J end lost 5 bases, and 16 bases lay between the germline ends. CDR3 protein: CSALATGFNEQYF. The DNA for the CDR3 is TGCAGTGCTTTAGCGACAGGCTTCAACGAGCAGTACTTC.

The chain's CDR3 is CTSSFGTCTNTGELFF. Here the CDR3 DNA reads TGCACGAGCAGCTTCGGGACTTGCACGAACACCGGGGAGCTGTTTTTT. V is TRBV5-1 and J is TRBJ2-2; D is possibly TRBD2 (6 bases). The CDR3 covers 16 residues. Germline lookup yields CDR1 SGHRS and CDR2 YFSETQ.

The rearrangement uses TRBV21-1 and TRBJ1-2. TRBV21-1 is designated a pseudogene. The CDR3 is made up of 14 amino acids. The CDR3 DNA follows: TGTGCCAGCAGCAAGGGAAGGTTTTTTGACGGCTACACCTTC. Its translation: CASSKGRFFDGYTF.

A note on this clonotype: Without the conserved terminal phenylalanine or tryptophan, this CDR3 likely stems from a read error. The rearrangement joins TRBV2 to TRBJ2-2; D gene uncertain. CDR3 length: 15 amino acids. Germline CDR1 SNHLY, CDR2 FYNNEI. V shed 3 bases and J shed 6 bases, with 14 bases lying between them. The CDR3 region is CASSEGQLSPGELFL. The CDR3 DNA reads TGTGCCAGCAGTGAGGGTCAGCTCAGCCCCGGGGAGCTGTTTCTT.

On this clonotype itself: The junction and the germline gene differ at one end; a read error may be behind it. The chain links TRBV6-5 to TRBJ1-4; D is possibly TRBD1 (5 bases). Germline V gene sequence: CDR1 MNHEY, CDR2 SVGAGI. CDR3 length equals 16 residues. CDR3 amino acids: CVSSYGQGATNEKLFF. DNA for the CDR3: TGTGTCAGCAGTTACGGGCAGGGTGCGACTAATGAAAAACTGTTTTTT.

Notes on this clonotype: Since a much larger clone is just one base distant, this may be a read error. The gene calls are TRBV30 and TRBJ1-2; 7 bases are shared with TRBD1. Germline assignment: CDR1 GTSNPN and CDR2 SVGIG (reference sequence). The CDR3 runs 13 residues. This chain's CDR3 is CSWKIQGGNGHTF. In DNA, the CDR3 is TGTTCCTGGAAAATTCAGGGGGGGAACGGCCACACCTTC.

This clonotype was seen once. Compared with germline, one end of the junction differs, possibly owing to a read error. The rearrangement uses TRBV11-2 and TRBJ2-7; tentatively, D is TRBD2 (5 bases). Germline CDR1 and CDR2: SGHAT and FQNNGV. The CDR3 totals 17 residues. CDR3 sequence reads: CASSFDLGGSFSYEQYF. CDR3 DNA sequence: TGTGCTAGCAGCTTCGATCTTGGAGGCAGCTTCTCCTACGAACAGTACTTC.

This chain connects TRBV6-5 to TRBJ2-4; D might be TRBD2 (7 bases). The germline CDR1 and CDR2 sequences are MNHEY and SVGAGI. The V and J ends lost 6 bases and 5 bases respectively, with 20 bases between them. The CDR3 spans 16 residues. The CDR3 DNA follows: TGTGCCAGCAGACCAGGGGAGGGCTGGGCGCAAAACATTCAGTACTTC. Protein sequence: CASRPGEGWAQNIQYF.

As for this clonotype: At one end the junction does not follow the germline gene, possibly because of a read error. The chain employs TRBV20-1 and TRBJ2-7; TRBD2 is a possible D gene (6 bases). Germline assignment: CDR1 DFQATT and CDR2 SNEGSKA (reference sequence). The CDR3 has 15 amino acids. Here the CDR3 reads CRAREGTSEGHEQYF. The CDR3 region has the DNA TGCAGAGCTAGAGAAGGGACCTCGGAGGGTCACGAGCAGTACTTC.

In its sample, this clonotype was seen a few times. The V call is TRBV5-6, the J call TRBJ1-1; tentatively, D is TRBD1 (6 bases). This CDR3 comprises 13 residues. The V gene lost 7 bases and the J gene lost 8 bases, with 18 bases spanning the gap. Germline CDR1 SGHDT, CDR2 YYEEEE. The CDR3 sequence is CASGRAGVREAFF. CDR3 nucleotide sequence: TGTGCCAGCGGTCGAGCAGGGGTGAGGGAAGCTTTCTTT.

Relative to its sample, this clonotype is medium-sized. This chain uses TRBV6-2 or TRBV6-3 with TRBJ2-3, with 8 bases matching TRBD2. The CDR3 has 16 residues. Germline loops: CDR1 MNHEY, CDR2 SVGEGT. The V segment lost 6 bases and the J segment 6 bases; nucleotides outside the gene matches: 14. The CDR3 sequence is CASRGLGLEISDTQYF. The CDR3 nucleotides read TGTGCCAGCAGGGGGCTGGGACTAGAAATATCGGATACGCAGTATTTT.

The chain employs TRBV29-1 and TRBJ1-1; D perhaps matches TRBD1 (6 bases). CDR1 is SQVTM, CDR2 ANQGSEA, per germline. V gave up 5 bases and J gave up 0 bases, with 13 bases separating them. The length of the CDR3 is 14 residues. The CDR3 DNA reads as TGCAGCGTTACTACGACAGGTCTGAACACTGAAGCTTTCTTT. Translated, it gives CSVTTTGLNTEAFF.

This clonotype showed up just a few times. V and J are TRBV28 and TRBJ1-5; TRBD1 is a possible D gene (5 bases). CDR3 length equals 11 residues. Trimming pared 3 bases from V and 9 bases from J, leaving 6 bases between. The germline gives CDR1 MDHEN, CDR2 SYDVKM. Here the CDR3 DNA reads TGTGCCAGCAGTTTCCAGGGGCCCCAGCATTTT. Translation gives CASSFQGPQHF.

The chain has TRBV11-3 and TRBJ1-6; D possibly corresponds to TRBD1 (6 bases). The CDR3 has 14 amino acids. Trimming cost V 11 bases and J 9 bases, with 20 bases left between them. Per germline, CDR1 SGHNT and CDR2 YENEEA. CDR3 residues: CASGDGQSSSPLHF. The CDR3 bases are TGTGCCTCCGGGGATGGACAGAGTAGTTCACCCCTCCACTTT. Variable domain in full (rest from reference TRBV11-3 and TRBJ1-6): EAGVVQSPRYKIIEKKQPVAFWCNPISGHNTLYWYLQNLGQGPELLIRYENEEAVDDSQLPKDRFSAERLKGVDSTLKIQPAELGDSAVYLCASGDGQSSSPLHFGNGTRLTVT.

The rearrangement joins TRBV11-2 to TRBJ2-5; D is ambiguous. This CDR3 is 14 amino acids long. Germline CDR1 reads SGHAT; CDR2 reads FQNNGV. V lost 7 bases, J lost 1 base, and 13 bases lay in between. Written as DNA, the CDR3 is TGTGCCAGCACCCGGACGGTCACCCAAGAGACCCAGTACTTC. Its translation is CASTRTVTQETQYF. Full variable domain (remainder filled in from reference TRBV11-2 and TRBJ2-5): EAGVAQSPRYKIIEKRQSVAFWCNPISGHATLYWYQQILGQGPKLLIQFQNNGVVDDSQLPKDRFSAERLKGVDSTLKIQPAKLEDSAVYLCASTRTVTQETQYFGPGTRLLVL.

V gene TRBV12-3 or TRBV12-4 combines with J gene TRBJ1-5; 8 nucleotides agree with TRBD1. The CDR3 runs to 14 residues. J was trimmed by 1 base and V by 7 bases; bases with no gene match: 3. The CDR3 DNA sequence: TGTGCCAGCAATCAGGGGGCGAGCAATCAGCCCCAGCATTTT. Protein: CASNQGASNQPQHF.

This clonotype is medium-sized (0.01 to 0.1%). The chain joins TRBV20-1 to TRBJ2-7, with D hard to call. Germline CDR1 and CDR2: DFQATT and SNEGSKA (reference sequence). This CDR3 comprises 15 residues. V was cut by 6 bases and J by 2 bases, with 20 bases left in between. CDR3 nucleotide sequence: TGCAGTGCCCACTACCCGGGCCGTCCTACCTACGAGCAGTACTTC. This encodes CSAHYPGRPTYEQYF.

The chain carries TRBV6-5 and TRBJ1-1; D gene ambiguous. Germline CDR1 reads MNHEY; CDR2 reads SVGAGI. The germline V and J ends were trimmed by 5 bases and 0 bases, with 10 bases remaining between them. CDR3 length equals 14 residues. CDR3 region: CASSVTAMNTEAFF. The CDR3 DNA sequence: TGTGCCAGCAGTGTGACGGCTATGAACACTGAAGCTTTCTTT.

In this sample, this clonotype turned up a few times. This rearrangement joins TRBV29-1 to TRBJ2-7, with TRBD1 identical over 10 bases. This CDR3 contains 13 residues. With 5 bases clipped from V and 4 bases from J, the junction kept 5 bases outside the gene matches. Looked up from germline, CDR1 is SQVTM and CDR2 is ANQGSEA. This chain's CDR3 is CSVTGTGDYEQYF. The CDR3 DNA sequence: TGCAGCGTTACCGGGACAGGGGATTACGAGCAGTACTTC.

A remark on this clonotype: Germline is not matched at one junction end, which may reflect a read error. CDR3 in DNA: TGTGCCAGCAGTCGAGTGGGACAGGGTATGTACACTGAATCTTTCTTT. The encoded protein is CASSRVGQGMYTESFF. The rearrangement uses TRBV7-9 and TRBJ1-1; 9 positions agree with TRBD1. Germline V gene lookup returns CDR1 SEHNR and CDR2 FQNEAQ (reference sequence). This CDR3 is built from 16 residues.

This clonotype was seen repeatedly, ten times or more. The J gene is TRBJ2-3, the V gene TRBV25-1; weak D call: TRBD1 (6 bases). Germline V CDR1 and CDR2: MGHDK, SYGVNS. The CDR3 spans 15 residues. V lost 3 bases and J lost 3, with 13 bases in between. Written as DNA, the CDR3 is TGTGCCAGCAGTGATCGTCCAGGGGAGACAGATACGCAGTATTTT. This codes for CASSDRPGETDTQYF.

This rearrangement joins TRBV4-1 to TRBJ1-2; 9 bases are shared with TRBD1. Per the germline V gene, CDR1 is MGHRA and CDR2 is YSYEKL. V trimming: 5 bases; J trimming: 3 bases; junction bases outside the gene matches: 4. This CDR3 comprises 14 residues. In DNA form, the CDR3 reads TGCGCCAGCAGCTCCCGACAGGGGGACTATGGCTACACCTTC. Residues: CASSSRQGDYGYTF.

In the case of this clonotype: Just one base apart from a much larger clone, this may be a read error. The chain has TRBV6-5 and TRBJ2-7; 8 bases agree with TRBD1. From germline, CDR1 is MNHEY and CDR2 SVGAGI. The length of the CDR3 is 14 residues. CDR3 residues: CAGSSDRDSYEQYF. The CDR3 DNA reads TGTGCCGGCAGTTCGGACAGGGACTCCTACGAGCAGTACTTC.

V is TRBV20-1 and J is TRBJ2-7; 9 positions match TRBD1. J gave up 4 bases and V 3 bases, and 7 bases lay outside the gene matches. Germline V gene sequence: CDR1 DFQATT, CDR2 SNEGSKA (reference sequence). The CDR3 runs 14 residues. In nucleotides, the CDR3 is TGCAGTGCTAGGCCCCGGGACAGGGAATACGAGCAGTACTTC. Amino acids: CSARPRDREYEQYF.